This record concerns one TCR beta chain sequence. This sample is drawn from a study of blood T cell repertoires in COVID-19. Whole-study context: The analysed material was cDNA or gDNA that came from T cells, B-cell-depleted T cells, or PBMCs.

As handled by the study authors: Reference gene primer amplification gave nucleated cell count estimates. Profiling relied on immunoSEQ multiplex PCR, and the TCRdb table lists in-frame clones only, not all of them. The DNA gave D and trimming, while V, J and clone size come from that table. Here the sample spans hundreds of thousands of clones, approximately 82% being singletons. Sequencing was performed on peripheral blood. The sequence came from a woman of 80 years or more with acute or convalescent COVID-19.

CDR3 in amino acids: CASSQTSGGWNEQYF. The CDR3, as DNA: TGCGCCAGCAGCCAGACTAGCGGGGGGTGGAACGAGCAGTACTTC. This chain connects TRBV4-1 to TRBJ2-7, with 13 bases identical to TRBD2. Germline CDR1 reads MGHRA; CDR2 reads YSYEKL. The J segment lost 5 bases and the V segment lost 3 bases, leaving 4 bases of the junction unmatched. The CDR3 totals 15 residues.